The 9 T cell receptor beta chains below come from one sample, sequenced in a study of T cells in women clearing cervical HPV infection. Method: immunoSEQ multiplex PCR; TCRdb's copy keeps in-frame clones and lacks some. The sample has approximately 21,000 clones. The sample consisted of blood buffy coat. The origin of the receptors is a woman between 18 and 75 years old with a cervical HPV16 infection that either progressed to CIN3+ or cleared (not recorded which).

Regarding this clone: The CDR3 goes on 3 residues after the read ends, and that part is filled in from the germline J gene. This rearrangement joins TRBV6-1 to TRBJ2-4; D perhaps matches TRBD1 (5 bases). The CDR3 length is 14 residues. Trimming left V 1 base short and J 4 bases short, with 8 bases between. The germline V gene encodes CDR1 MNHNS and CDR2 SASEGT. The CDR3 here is CASSEEDTKNIQYF. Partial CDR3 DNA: TGTGCCAGCAGTGAAGAGGACACAAAAAACATT.

This chain's CDR3 is CASSILSSGGRRETQYF. The CDR3 DNA, read in part, is TGTGCCAGTAGTATCCTGTCTAGCGGGGGGCGACGGGAGACC. This chain joins TRBV19 and TRBJ2-5; 11 bases agree with TRBD2. The CDR3 goes on 3 residues after the read ends, and that part is filled in from the germline J gene. CDR3 length: 17 amino acids. Germline V gene data show CDR1 as LNHDA and CDR2 as SQIVND (reference sequence). Trimming took 3 bases from V and 5 from J; bases not matched to a gene: 11.

The sequenced CDR3 bases are TGTGCCAGCAGCTTAAGGGAGCGGAAGCAAGAGACC. It codes for CASSLRERKQET. The complete CDR3 protein is CASSLRERKQETQYF. V and J are TRBV7-9 and TRBJ2-5; D is perhaps TRBD2 (5 bases). The read halts 3 residues ahead of the CDR3 end, with the missing end drawn from the germline J gene. Germline V gene sequence: CDR1 SEHNR, CDR2 FQNEAQ (reference sequence). CDR3 size: 15 residues. Trimming cost V 2 bases and J 2 bases, with 12 bases left between them.

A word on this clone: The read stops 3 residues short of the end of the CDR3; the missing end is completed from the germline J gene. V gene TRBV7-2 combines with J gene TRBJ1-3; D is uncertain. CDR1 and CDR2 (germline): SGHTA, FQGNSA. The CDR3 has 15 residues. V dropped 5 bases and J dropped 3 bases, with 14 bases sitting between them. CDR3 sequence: CASSTLAGYGNTIYF. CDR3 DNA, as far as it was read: TGTGCCAGCAGCACCCTGGCCGGGTATGGAAACACC.

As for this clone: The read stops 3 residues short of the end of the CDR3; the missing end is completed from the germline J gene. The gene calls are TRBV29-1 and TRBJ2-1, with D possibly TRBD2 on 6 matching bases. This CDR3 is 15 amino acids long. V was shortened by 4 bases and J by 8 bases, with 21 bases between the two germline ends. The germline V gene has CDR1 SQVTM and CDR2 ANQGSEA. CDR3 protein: CSVGGTHKSRDEQFF. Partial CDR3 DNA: TGCAGCGTTGGGGGGACTCACAAGAGCAGGGATGAG.

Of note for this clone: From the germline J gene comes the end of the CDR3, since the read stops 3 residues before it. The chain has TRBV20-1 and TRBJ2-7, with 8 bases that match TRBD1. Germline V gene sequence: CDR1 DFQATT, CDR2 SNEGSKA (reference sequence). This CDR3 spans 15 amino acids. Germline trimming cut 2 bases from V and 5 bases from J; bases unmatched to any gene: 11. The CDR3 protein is CSARSIRDRNHEQYF. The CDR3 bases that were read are TGCAGTGCTAGATCAATTAGGGACAGGAATCACGAG.

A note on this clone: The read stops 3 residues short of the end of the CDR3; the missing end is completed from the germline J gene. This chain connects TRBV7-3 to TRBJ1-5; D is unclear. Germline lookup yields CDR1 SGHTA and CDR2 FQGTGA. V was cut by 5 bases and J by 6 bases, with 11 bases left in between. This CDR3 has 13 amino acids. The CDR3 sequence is CASSPTEGQPQHF. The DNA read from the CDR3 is TGTGCCAGCAGCCCAACAGAGGGTCAGCCC.

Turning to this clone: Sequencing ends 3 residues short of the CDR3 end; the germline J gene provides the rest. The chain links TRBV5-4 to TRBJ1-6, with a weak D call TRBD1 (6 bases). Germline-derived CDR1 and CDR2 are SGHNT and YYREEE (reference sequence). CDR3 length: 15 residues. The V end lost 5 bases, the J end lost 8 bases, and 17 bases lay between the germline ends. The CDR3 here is CASRMDRRNDSPLHF. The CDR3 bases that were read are TGTGCCAGCAGAATGGACAGACGCAATGATTCACCC.

The CDR3 here is CASTVLGTVNNSPLHF. CDR3 DNA (partial): TGTGCCAGCACAGTGTTGGGGACAGTAAACAATTCACCC. This chain connects TRBV2 to TRBJ1-6; 7 bases line up with TRBD1. The read is 3 residues too short to cover the CDR3 end, so that end is filled in from the germline J gene. Losses at the gene ends were 7 bases for V and 7 bases for J; bases not matched to a gene: 13. This CDR3 spans 16 amino acids. Germline loops: CDR1 SNHLY, CDR2 FYNNEI.